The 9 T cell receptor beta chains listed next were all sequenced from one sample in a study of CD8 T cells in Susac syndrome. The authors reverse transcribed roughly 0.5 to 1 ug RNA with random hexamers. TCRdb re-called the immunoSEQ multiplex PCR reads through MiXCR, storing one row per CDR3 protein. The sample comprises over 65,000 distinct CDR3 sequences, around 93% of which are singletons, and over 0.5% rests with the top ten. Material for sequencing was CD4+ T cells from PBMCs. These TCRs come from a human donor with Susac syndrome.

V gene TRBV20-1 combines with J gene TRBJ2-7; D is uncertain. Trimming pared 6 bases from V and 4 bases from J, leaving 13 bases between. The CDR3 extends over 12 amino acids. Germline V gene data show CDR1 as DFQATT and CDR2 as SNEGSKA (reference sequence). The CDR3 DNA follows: TGCAGTGCCCCCCTGGGCGGTTACGAGCAGTACTTC. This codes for CSAPLGGYEQYF.

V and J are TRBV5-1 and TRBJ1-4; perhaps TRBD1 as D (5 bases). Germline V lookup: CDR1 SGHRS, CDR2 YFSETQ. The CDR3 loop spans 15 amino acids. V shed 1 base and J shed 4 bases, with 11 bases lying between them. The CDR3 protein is CASSLQGGGNEKLFF. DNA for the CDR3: TGCGCCAGCAGCTTGCAAGGCGGGGGTAATGAAAAACTGTTTTTT.

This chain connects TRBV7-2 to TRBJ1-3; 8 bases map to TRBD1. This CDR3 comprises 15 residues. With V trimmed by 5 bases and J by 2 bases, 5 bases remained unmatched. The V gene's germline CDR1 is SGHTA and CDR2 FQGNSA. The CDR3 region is CASSKRTGTGNTIYF. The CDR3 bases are TGTGCCAGCAGCAAACGGACAGGGACTGGAAACACCATATATTTT.

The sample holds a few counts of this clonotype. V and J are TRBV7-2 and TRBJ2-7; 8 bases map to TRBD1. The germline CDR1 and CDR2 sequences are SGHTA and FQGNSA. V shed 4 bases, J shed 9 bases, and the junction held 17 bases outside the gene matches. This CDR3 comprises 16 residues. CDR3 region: CASSSQGGTAGQVQYF. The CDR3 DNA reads TGTGCCAGCAGCTCCCAGGGGGGTACTGCGGGACAGGTGCAGTACTTC. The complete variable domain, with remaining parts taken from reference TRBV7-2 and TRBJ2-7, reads GAGVSQSPSNKVTEKGKDVELRCDPISGHTALYWYRQSLGQGLEFLIYFQGNSAPDKSGLPSDRFSAERTGGSVSTLTIQRTQQEDSAVYLCASSSQGGTAGQVQYFGPGTRLTVT.

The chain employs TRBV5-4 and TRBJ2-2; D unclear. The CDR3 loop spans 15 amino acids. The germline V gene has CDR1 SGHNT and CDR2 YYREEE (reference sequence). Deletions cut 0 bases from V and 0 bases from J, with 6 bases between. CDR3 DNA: TGTGCCAGCAGCTTGGCCCACTCGAACACCGGGGAGCTGTTTTTT. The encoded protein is CASSLAHSNTGELFF.

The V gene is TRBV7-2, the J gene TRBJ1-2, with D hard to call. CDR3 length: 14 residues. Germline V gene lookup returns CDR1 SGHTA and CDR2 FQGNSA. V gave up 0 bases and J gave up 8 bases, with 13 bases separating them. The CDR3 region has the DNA TGTGCCAGCAGCTTAGCATGGGTAGAGGAAGGCTACACCTTC. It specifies CASSLAWVEEGYTF.

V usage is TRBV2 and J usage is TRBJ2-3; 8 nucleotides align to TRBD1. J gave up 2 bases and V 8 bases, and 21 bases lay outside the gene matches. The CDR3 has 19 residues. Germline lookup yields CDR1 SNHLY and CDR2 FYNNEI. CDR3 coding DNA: TGTGCCAGCCGACCCGGACAGGGTTATCGGGGGCCCTCCACAGATACGCAGTATTTT. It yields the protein CASRPGQGYRGPSTDTQYF.

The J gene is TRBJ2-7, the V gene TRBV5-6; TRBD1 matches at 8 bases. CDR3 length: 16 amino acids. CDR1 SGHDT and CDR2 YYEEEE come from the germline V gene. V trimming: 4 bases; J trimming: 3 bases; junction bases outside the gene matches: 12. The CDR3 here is CASSRGGQGAIYEQYF. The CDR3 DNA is TGTGCCAGCAGCCGGGGCGGGCAGGGGGCGATCTACGAGCAGTACTTC.

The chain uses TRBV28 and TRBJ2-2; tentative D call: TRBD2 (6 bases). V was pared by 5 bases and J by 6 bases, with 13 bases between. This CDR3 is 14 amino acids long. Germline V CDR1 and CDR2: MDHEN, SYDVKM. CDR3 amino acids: CASSRLGEAGELFF. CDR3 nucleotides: TGTGCCAGCAGTAGACTAGGAGAGGCCGGGGAGCTGTTTTTT.